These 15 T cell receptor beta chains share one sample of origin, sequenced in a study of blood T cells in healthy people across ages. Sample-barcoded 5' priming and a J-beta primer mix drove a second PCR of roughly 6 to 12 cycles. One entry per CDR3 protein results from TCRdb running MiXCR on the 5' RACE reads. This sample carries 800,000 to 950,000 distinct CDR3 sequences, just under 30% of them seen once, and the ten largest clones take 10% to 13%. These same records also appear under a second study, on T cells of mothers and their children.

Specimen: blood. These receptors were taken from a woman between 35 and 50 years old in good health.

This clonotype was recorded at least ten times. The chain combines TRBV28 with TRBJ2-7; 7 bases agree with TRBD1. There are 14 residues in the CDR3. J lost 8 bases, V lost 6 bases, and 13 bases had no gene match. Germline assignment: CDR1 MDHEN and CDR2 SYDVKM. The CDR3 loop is CASSLGGQDRQQYF. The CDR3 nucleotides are TGTGCCAGCAGCCTAGGCGGACAGGATAGGCAGCAGTACTTC.

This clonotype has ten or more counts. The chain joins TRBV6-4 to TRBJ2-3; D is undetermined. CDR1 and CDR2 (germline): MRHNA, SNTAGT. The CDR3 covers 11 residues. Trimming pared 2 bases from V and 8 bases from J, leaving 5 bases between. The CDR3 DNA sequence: TGTGCCAGCAGTGACGGTGCTACGCAGTATTTT. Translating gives CASSDGATQYF.

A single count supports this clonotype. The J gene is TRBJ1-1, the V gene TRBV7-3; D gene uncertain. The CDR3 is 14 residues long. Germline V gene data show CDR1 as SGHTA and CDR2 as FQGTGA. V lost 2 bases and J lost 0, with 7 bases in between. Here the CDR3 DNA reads TGTGCCAGCAGCTTACGGCCCATGAACACTGAAGCTTTCTTT. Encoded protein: CASSLRPMNTEAFF.

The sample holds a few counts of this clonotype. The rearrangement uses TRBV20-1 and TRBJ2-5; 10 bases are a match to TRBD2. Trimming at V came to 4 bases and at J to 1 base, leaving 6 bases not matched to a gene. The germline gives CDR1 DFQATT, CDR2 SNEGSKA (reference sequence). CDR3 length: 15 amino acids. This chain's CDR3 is CSATKRGGSQETQYF. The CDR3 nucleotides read TGCAGTGCTACAAAGCGGGGGGGGTCCCAAGAGACCCAGTACTTC.

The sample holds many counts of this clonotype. The CDR3 DNA reads TGTGCCAGCAGCTCATATCCCCTTTCTACTAGCGCCGAATTCACCACGCAGTATTTT. Its translation: CASSSYPLSTSAEFTTQYF. The chain combines TRBV7-3 with TRBJ2-3; TRBD2 aligns across 7 bases. This CDR3 region has 19 residues. Germline V gene lookup returns CDR1 SGHTA and CDR2 FQGTGA. The ends lost 4 bases at V and 9 bases at J; junction bases unmatched: 25.

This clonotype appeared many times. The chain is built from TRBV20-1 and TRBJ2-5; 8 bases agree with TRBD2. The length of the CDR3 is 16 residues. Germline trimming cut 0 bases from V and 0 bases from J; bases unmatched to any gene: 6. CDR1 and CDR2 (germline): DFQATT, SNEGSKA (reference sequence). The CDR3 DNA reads TGCAGTGCTAGAGATTCCAGCGGGGGCTACCAAGAGACCCAGTACTTC. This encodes CSARDSSGGYQETQYF.

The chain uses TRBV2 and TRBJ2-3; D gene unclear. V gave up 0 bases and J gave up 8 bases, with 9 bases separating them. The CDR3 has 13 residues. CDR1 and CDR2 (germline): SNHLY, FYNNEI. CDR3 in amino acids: CASSEALGGTQYF. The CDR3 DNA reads TGTGCCAGCAGTGAAGCGCTCGGTGGTACGCAGTATTTT.

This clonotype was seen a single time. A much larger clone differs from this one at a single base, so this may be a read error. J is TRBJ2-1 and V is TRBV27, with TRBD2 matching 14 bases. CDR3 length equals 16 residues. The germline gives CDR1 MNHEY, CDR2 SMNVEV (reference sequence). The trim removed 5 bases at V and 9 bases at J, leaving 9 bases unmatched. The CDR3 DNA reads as TGTGCCAGCAGTCCCGGGACTAGCGGGGGATTGAGTGAGCAGTTCTTC. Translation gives CASSPGTSGGLSEQFF.

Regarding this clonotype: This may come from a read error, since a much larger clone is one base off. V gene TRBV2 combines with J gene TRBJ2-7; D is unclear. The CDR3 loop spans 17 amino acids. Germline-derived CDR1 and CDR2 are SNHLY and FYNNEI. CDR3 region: CANSEARSAAYSYEQYF. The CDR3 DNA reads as TGTGCCAACAGTGAAGCGCGGTCAGCAGCCTATTCCTACGAGCAGTACTTC.

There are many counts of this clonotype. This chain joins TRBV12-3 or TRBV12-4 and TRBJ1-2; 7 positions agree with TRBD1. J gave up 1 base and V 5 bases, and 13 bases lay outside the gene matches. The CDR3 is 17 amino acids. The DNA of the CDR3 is TGTGCCAGCAGTCCGGACAGGCGTCGACACATTAACTATGGCTACACCTTC. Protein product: CASSPDRRRHINYGYTF.

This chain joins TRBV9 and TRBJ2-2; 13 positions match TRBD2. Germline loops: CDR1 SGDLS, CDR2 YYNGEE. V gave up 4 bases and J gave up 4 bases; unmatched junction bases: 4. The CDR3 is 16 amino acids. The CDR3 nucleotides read TGTGCCAGCAGCCCATGGACTAGCGGGGGCACCGGGGAGCTGTTTTTT. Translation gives CASSPWTSGGTGELFF.

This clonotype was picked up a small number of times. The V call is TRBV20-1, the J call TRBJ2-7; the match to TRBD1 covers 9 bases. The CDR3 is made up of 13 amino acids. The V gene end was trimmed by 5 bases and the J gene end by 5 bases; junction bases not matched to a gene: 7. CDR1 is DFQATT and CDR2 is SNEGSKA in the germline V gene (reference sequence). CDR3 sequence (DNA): TGCAGTGCTGGGACAGGGTCGATAGACGAGCAGTACTTC. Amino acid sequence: CSAGTGSIDEQYF.

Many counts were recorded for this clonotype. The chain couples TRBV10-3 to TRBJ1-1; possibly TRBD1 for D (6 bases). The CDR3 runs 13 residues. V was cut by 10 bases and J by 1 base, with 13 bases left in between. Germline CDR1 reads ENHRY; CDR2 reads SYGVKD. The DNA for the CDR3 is TGTGCCAGCCGGGAACAGGGGAACACTGAAGCTTTCTTT. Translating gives CASREQGNTEAFF.

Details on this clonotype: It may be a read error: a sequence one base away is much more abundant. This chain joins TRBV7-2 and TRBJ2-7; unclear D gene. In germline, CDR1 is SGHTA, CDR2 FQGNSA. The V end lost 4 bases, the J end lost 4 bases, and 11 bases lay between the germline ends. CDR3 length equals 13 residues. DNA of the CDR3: TGTGCCAGCAGCTCCCTACCCTATTACGAGCAGTACTTC. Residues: CASSSLPYYEQYF.

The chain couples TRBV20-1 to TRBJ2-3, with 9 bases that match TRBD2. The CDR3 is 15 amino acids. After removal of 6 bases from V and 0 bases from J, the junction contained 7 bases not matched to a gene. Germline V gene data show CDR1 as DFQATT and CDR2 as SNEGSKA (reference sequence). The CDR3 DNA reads TGCAGTGCGGACGGGACTAGCAGTAGCACAGATACGCAGTATTTT. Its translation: CSADGTSSSTDTQYF.